A selection of T cell receptor beta chains follows, all from one sample in a study of early T cells in non-severe SARS-CoV-2 infection. In TCRdb, the 5' RACE reads were re-called with MiXCR into one record per CDR3 protein. The table has about 33,000 distinct CDR3 sequences, about 5% seen once. The sequenced material came from whole blood. The source of these receptors is an adult who was a healthcare worker with PCR-confirmed SARS-CoV-2 infection or an uninfected control (not recorded which). Each CDR3 is given with its conserved first and last residue. D genes are given only for firm matches. Clone size, where shown, is once, few, many, or a class for clones that have expanded.

abundance: many; j_gene: TRBJ2-7; d_gene: -; v_gene: TRBV29-1; CDR3nt: TGCAGCGTTGGCGAACGGCTTTCCTACGAGCAGTACTTC; CDR3aa: CSVGERLSYEQYF
abundance: many; j_gene: TRBJ1-3; d_gene: -; v_gene: TRBV10-3; CDR3nt: TGTGCCATCGGGGTTTTGACCACCTCTGGAAACACCATATATTTT; CDR3aa: CAIGVLTTSGNTIYF
abundance: -; j_gene: TRBJ1-6; d_gene: -; v_gene: TRBV7-6; CDR3nt: TGTGCCAGCAGCTTCGGTGCAAGGAAGATAGGGAATTCACCCCTCCACTTT; CDR3aa: CASSFGARKIGNSPLHF
abundance: once; j_gene: TRBJ1-5; d_gene: -; v_gene: TRBV12-3/TRBV12-4; CDR3nt: TGTGCCAGCAGAACAGGGAACCAGGGTAATCAGCCCCAGCATTTT; CDR3aa: CASRTGNQGNQPQHF
abundance: many; j_gene: TRBJ1-2; d_gene: -; v_gene: TRBV6-5; CDR3nt: TGTGCCAGCAATTTCGGGGGCGAGGTCTATGGCTACACCTTC; CDR3aa: CASNFGGEVYGYTF
abundance: few; j_gene: TRBJ2-3; d_gene: TRBD2; v_gene: TRBV5-1; CDR3nt: TGCGCCAGCAGTACGACTAGCGGGTACACAGATACGCAGTATTTT; CDR3aa: CASSTTSGYTDTQYF
abundance: many; j_gene: TRBJ2-1; d_gene: -; v_gene: TRBV11-2; CDR3nt: TGTGCCAGCAGCTTATTAGTGAATAACCCCAATGAGCAGTTCTTC; CDR3aa: CASSLLVNNPNEQFF
abundance: many; j_gene: TRBJ2-6; d_gene: TRBD2; v_gene: TRBV4-1; CDR3nt: TGCGCCAGCAGCCCTGGACTAGCGGGTTTCTCTGGGGCCAACGTCCTGACTTTC; CDR3aa: CASSPGLAGFSGANVLTF
abundance: many; j_gene: TRBJ1-3; d_gene: -; v_gene: TRBV27; CDR3nt: TGTGCCAGCAGTTCCCAGGGAAGTACGGCCACCATATATTTT; CDR3aa: CASSSQGSTATIYF
abundance: -; j_gene: TRBJ1-2; d_gene: -; v_gene: TRBV7-3; CDR3nt: TGTGCCAGCAGCGTACGCGCTAACTATGGCTACACCTTC; CDR3aa: CASSVRANYGYTF
abundance: -; j_gene: TRBJ2-2; d_gene: -; v_gene: TRBV4-1; CDR3nt: TGCGCCAGCAGCCAAGATCTAGCTCTGACCGGGGAGCTGTTTTTT; CDR3aa: CASSQDLALTGELFF
abundance: -; j_gene: TRBJ1-4; d_gene: -; v_gene: TRBV2; CDR3nt: TGTGCCAGCAGTGAGACGGCGGAAAAACTGTTTTTT; CDR3aa: CASSETAEKLFF
abundance: many; j_gene: TRBJ2-1; d_gene: TRBD1; v_gene: TRBV9; CDR3nt: TGTGCCAGCAGCGCCCTATCCGACAGGGGCCTTATGAATGAGCAGTTCTTC; CDR3aa: CASSALSDRGLMNEQFF
abundance: many; j_gene: TRBJ2-7; d_gene: -; v_gene: TRBV5-4; CDR3nt: TGTGCCAGCAGCGGTAGGGCCCGAGGGGAGCAGTACTTC; CDR3aa: CASSGRARGEQYF
abundance: few; j_gene: TRBJ2-5; d_gene: -; v_gene: TRBV18; CDR3nt: TGTGCCAGCTCACCACCGTCGGGGCAAGAGACCCAGTACTTC; CDR3aa: CASSPPSGQETQYF
abundance: many; j_gene: TRBJ1-4; d_gene: TRBD1; v_gene: TRBV28; CDR3nt: TGTGCCAGCAAACTCGGGACAGGGGGAATTAGGACTAATGAAAAACTGTTTTTT; CDR3aa: CASKLGTGGIRTNEKLFF
abundance: -; j_gene: TRBJ2-1; d_gene: -; v_gene: TRBV29-1; CDR3nt: TGCAGCGTTGAAAGGGAGCAGTTCTTC; CDR3aa: CSVEREQFF
abundance: many; j_gene: TRBJ2-5; d_gene: TRBD2; v_gene: TRBV5-6; CDR3nt: TGTGCCAGCAGCTTGCTCGGGAGGGGCCAAGAGACCCAGTACTTC; CDR3aa: CASSLLGRGQETQYF
abundance: -; j_gene: TRBJ2-5; d_gene: -; v_gene: TRBV27; CDR3nt: TGTGCCAGCAGTTTCACTGGGGGCTCAGAGACCCAGTACTTC; CDR3aa: CASSFTGGSETQYF
abundance: many; j_gene: TRBJ2-5; d_gene: -; v_gene: TRBV3-1; CDR3nt: TGTGCCAGCAGCCCGGGACAAGACCAAGAGACCCAGTACTTC; CDR3aa: CASSPGQDQETQYF
abundance: many; j_gene: TRBJ2-5; d_gene: -; v_gene: TRBV12-3/TRBV12-4; CDR3nt: TGTGCCAGCAGCCCATCCAGGGAGACCCAGTACTTC; CDR3aa: CASSPSRETQYF
abundance: few; j_gene: TRBJ2-2; d_gene: -; v_gene: TRBV21-1; CDR3nt: TGTGCCAGCACCGGGACAGGGGACACCGGGGAGCTGTTTTTT; CDR3aa: CASTGTGDTGELFF
abundance: many; j_gene: TRBJ2-7; d_gene: -; v_gene: TRBV7-8; CDR3nt: TGTGCCAGCAGCTTATTCCAGGGTCCCTCCTACGAGCAGTACTTC; CDR3aa: CASSLFQGPSYEQYF
abundance: many; j_gene: TRBJ2-7; d_gene: -; v_gene: TRBV27; CDR3nt: TGTGCCAGCGGGGGAGCAGTCTACGAGCAGTACTTC; CDR3aa: CASGGAVYEQYF
abundance: many; j_gene: TRBJ1-1; d_gene: TRBD1; v_gene: TRBV14; CDR3nt: TGTGCCAGCAGCCGATTCGACAGGGGGCGGGCTTTCTTT; CDR3aa: CASSRFDRGRAFF
abundance: -; j_gene: TRBJ1-1; d_gene: -; v_gene: TRBV13; CDR3nt: TGTGCCAGCAGTCGTCAGGGAACTGAAGCTTTCTTT; CDR3aa: CASSRQGTEAFF
abundance: many; j_gene: TRBJ2-1; d_gene: -; v_gene: TRBV30; CDR3nt: TGTGCCTGGAGTGGACTAGATGAGCAGTTCTTC; CDR3aa: CAWSGLDEQFF
abundance: few; j_gene: TRBJ2-2; d_gene: -; v_gene: TRBV7-2; CDR3nt: TGTGCCAGCAGCTACCAGACAGGGAACACCGGGGAGCTGTTTTTT; CDR3aa: CASSYQTGNTGELFF
abundance: -; j_gene: TRBJ2-3; d_gene: TRBD1; v_gene: TRBV7-8; CDR3nt: TGTGCCAGCAGCCACCTATGGACAGGGGAAGATACGCAGTATTTT; CDR3aa: CASSHLWTGEDTQYF
abundance: many; j_gene: TRBJ1-1; d_gene: -; v_gene: TRBV20-1; CDR3nt: TGCAGTGCTAGAGAATTTAAGGGCCGGAACACTGAAGCTTTCTTT; CDR3aa: CSAREFKGRNTEAFF
abundance: many; j_gene: TRBJ1-1; d_gene: -; v_gene: TRBV29-1; CDR3nt: TGCAGCGTTGGAAAGGAGAGGGACACTGAAGCTTTCTTT; CDR3aa: CSVGKERDTEAFF
abundance: -; j_gene: TRBJ1-5; d_gene: -; v_gene: TRBV19; CDR3nt: TGTGCCAGTAGTCTCACGCCGACATCAAGCAATCAGCCCCAGCATTTT; CDR3aa: CASSLTPTSSNQPQHF
abundance: many; j_gene: TRBJ2-5; d_gene: TRBD2; v_gene: TRBV29-1; CDR3nt: TGCAGCCTTGGGGGGGTTGCGCAAGAGACCCAGTACTTC; CDR3aa: CSLGGVAQETQYF
abundance: many; j_gene: TRBJ1-1; d_gene: -; v_gene: TRBV24-1; CDR3nt: TGTGCCACCGGTACAGATTTCAGCCCCTTCCTCTCGGAGGTTGAGCAGGCCACTGAAGCTTTCTTT; CDR3aa: CATGTDFSPFLSEVEQATEAFF
abundance: few; j_gene: TRBJ2-1; d_gene: -; v_gene: TRBV7-2; CDR3nt: TGTGCCAGCAGCCCCCACAGCGCCTACAATGAGCAGTTCTTC; CDR3aa: CASSPHSAYNEQFF
abundance: -; j_gene: TRBJ2-1; d_gene: TRBD1; v_gene: TRBV3-1; CDR3nt: TGTGCCAGCAGACAAGACAGGGTTGGAGAGTTCTTC; CDR3aa: CASRQDRVGEFF
abundance: few; j_gene: TRBJ2-7; d_gene: -; v_gene: TRBV12-3/TRBV12-4; CDR3nt: TGTGCCAGCAGTAAAGGAAGGGACTACGAGCAGTACTTC; CDR3aa: CASSKGRDYEQYF
abundance: many; j_gene: TRBJ2-1; d_gene: TRBD1; v_gene: TRBV4-1; CDR3nt: TGCGCCAGCAGCCAAGAACCGACAGGGGCTGTCGATGAGCAGTTCTTC; CDR3aa: CASSQEPTGAVDEQFF
abundance: few; j_gene: TRBJ2-6; d_gene: TRBD1; v_gene: TRBV4-2; CDR3nt: TGTGCCAGCAGCGCACATCCGGGACAGGGTACTGGGGCCAACGTCCTGACTTTC; CDR3aa: CASSAHPGQGTGANVLTF
abundance: few; j_gene: TRBJ2-2; d_gene: -; v_gene: TRBV7-9; CDR3nt: TGTGCCAGCCCACCCGGAACGAACACCGGGGAGCTGTTTTTT; CDR3aa: CASPPGTNTGELFF
abundance: many; j_gene: TRBJ2-3; d_gene: -; v_gene: TRBV5-1; CDR3nt: TGCGCCAGCAGCCTACAGGGATCTGGCACAGATACGCAGTATTTT; CDR3aa: CASSLQGSGTDTQYF
abundance: many; j_gene: TRBJ2-2; d_gene: -; v_gene: TRBV7-6; CDR3nt: TGTGCCAGCAGCTTGGCCCGGGGCCCTCCCTCCACCGGGGAGCTGTTTTTT; CDR3aa: CASSLARGPPSTGELFF
abundance: -; j_gene: TRBJ1-2; d_gene: -; v_gene: TRBV20-1; CDR3nt: TGCAGTGCTAGGAGTGGGGCCGGCTACACCTTC; CDR3aa: CSARSGAGYTF
abundance: many; j_gene: TRBJ1-2; d_gene: -; v_gene: TRBV25-1; CDR3nt: TGTGCCAGCAGTGGCGCGACAGGATTTAACTATGGCTACACCTTC; CDR3aa: CASSGATGFNYGYTF
abundance: few; j_gene: TRBJ1-4; d_gene: TRBD1; v_gene: TRBV4-1; CDR3nt: TGCGCCAGCAGCCACCCCGGGACAGGGGGAGAAAAACTGTTTTTT; CDR3aa: CASSHPGTGGEKLFF
abundance: -; j_gene: TRBJ1-2; d_gene: TRBD1; v_gene: TRBV29-1; CDR3nt: TGCAGCGTTGGTGGACAGGGGTACGGCGGTGGCTACACCTTC; CDR3aa: CSVGGQGYGGGYTF
abundance: many; j_gene: TRBJ1-6; d_gene: -; v_gene: TRBV7-9; CDR3nt: TGTGCCAGCAGCTTAGAAGGTGATAATTCACCCCTCCACTTT; CDR3aa: CASSLEGDNSPLHF
abundance: few; j_gene: TRBJ2-7; d_gene: -; v_gene: TRBV5-1; CDR3nt: TGCGCCAGCAGCCCCTCCGGACAGATCTACGAGCAGTACTTC; CDR3aa: CASSPSGQIYEQYF
abundance: many; j_gene: TRBJ2-7; d_gene: TRBD2; v_gene: TRBV7-2; CDR3nt: TGTGCCAGCAGAATAGAGGGAGGGGCATACTACGAGCAGTACTTC; CDR3aa: CASRIEGGAYYEQYF
abundance: many; j_gene: TRBJ1-6; d_gene: -; v_gene: TRBV12-3/TRBV12-4; CDR3nt: TGTGCCAGCAGCCCTCGGGGGTATAATTCACCCCTCCACTTT; CDR3aa: CASSPRGYNSPLHF
abundance: -; j_gene: TRBJ2-3; d_gene: -; v_gene: TRBV12-3/TRBV12-4; CDR3nt: TGTGCCAGCCAGGGACTCCCGGGCACAGATACGCAGTATTTT; CDR3aa: CASQGLPGTDTQYF
abundance: many; j_gene: TRBJ2-5; d_gene: -; v_gene: TRBV6-6; CDR3nt: TGTGCCAGCAGTTTATCAGGCCCAGGGGGGAAGACCCAGTACTTC; CDR3aa: CASSLSGPGGKTQYF
abundance: many; j_gene: TRBJ1-2; d_gene: -; v_gene: TRBV7-8; CDR3nt: TGTGCCAGCAGCCCGAACCCGTGGAGCCACCTCTCCTATGGCTACACCTTC; CDR3aa: CASSPNPWSHLSYGYTF
abundance: many; j_gene: TRBJ2-5; d_gene: TRBD2; v_gene: TRBV20-1; CDR3nt: TGCAGTGCTCCATTGACTAGCATGGAGACCCAGTACTTC; CDR3aa: CSAPLTSMETQYF
abundance: -; j_gene: TRBJ1-1; d_gene: -; v_gene: TRBV6-8; CDR3nt: TGTGCCAGCAGTTCGGACCCACAATCGCAGGCTTTCTTT; CDR3aa: CASSSDPQSQAFF